One sample yielded the 4 T cell receptor beta chains listed below, sequenced in a study of T-cell reconstitution after alpha-beta-depleted transplantation in children. Study results and caveats: Roughly two months post-transplant, alpha-beta T cells reportedly originated from several hundred graft clones that had expanded.

Unique molecular identifiers featured in how the TCRbeta library was prepared. TCRdb called the PCR reads again in MiXCR, with one record for every CDR3 protein. The sample has fewer than 35,000 distinct CDR3 sequences, roughly 6.7% seen once. These TCRs' antigens remain unknown. The sample here was peripheral blood, taken 60 days after TCRalphabeta/CD19-depleted stem cell transplant. The receptors originated from a child younger than two who had a stem cell transplant for acute myeloid leukemia, so the T cells may come from the graft donor.

Turning to this clonotype: A much larger clonotype is one base distant, so this may be a read error. The chain uses TRBV7-2 and TRBJ2-1, with 11 positions matching TRBD2. The CDR3 is 15 residues long. V shed 4 bases, J shed 8 bases, and the junction held 7 bases outside the gene matches. Looked up from germline, CDR1 is SGHTA and CDR2 is FQGNSA. The CDR3 DNA reads TGTGCCAGCAGCTCTCGACTAGCGGGACGCGATGAGCAGTTCTTC. It translates to CASSSRLAGRDEQFF.

This clonotype was counted many times. The V gene is TRBV5-1, the J gene TRBJ2-7, with 8 bases aligning to TRBD2. Germline CDR1 reads SGHRS; CDR2 reads YFSETQ. The trim removed 6 bases at V and 6 bases at J, leaving 11 bases unmatched. The CDR3 loop spans 14 amino acids. The CDR3: CASTPWAGGAEQYF. CDR3 sequence (DNA): TGCGCCAGCACCCCCTGGGCGGGAGGAGCCGAGCAGTACTTC.

This clonotype was observed at least ten times. The CDR3 reads CSVPVLAGELFF. For the CDR3, the DNA is TGCAGCGTCCCGGTTCTGGCCGGGGAGCTGTTTTTT. The rearrangement uses TRBV29-1 and TRBJ2-2; D uncertain. CDR1 SQVTM and CDR2 ANQGSEA come from the germline V gene. Trimming removed 6 bases from V and 6 bases from J, with 11 bases in between. The CDR3 loop spans 12 amino acids.

This clonotype was counted at least ten times. The chain has TRBV5-8 and TRBJ2-5; a possible D gene is TRBD1 (6 bases). The V gene lost 4 bases and the J gene lost 2 bases, with 15 bases spanning the gap. The CDR3 runs to 15 residues. Germline V gives CDR1 SGHTS, CDR2 YDEGEE. The CDR3 is CASSVYRVRQETQYF. The CDR3 DNA reads as TGTGCCAGCAGCGTATACAGGGTTCGGCAAGAGACCCAGTACTTC.